The sequence of this T cell receptor (beta chain) was determined in a study of CD8 T cells in ankylosing spondylitis. Overall study results and limits: Roughly 8 highly homologous variants formed a TCR beta motif that appeared characteristic of ankylosing spondylitis blood.

This clonotype was recorded a few times. No antigen is known for it. TCRdb passed the 5' RACE reads through MiXCR, listing each CDR3 protein once. Of 750,000 to 850,000 distinct CDR3 sequences listed, 12% were seen once; the top ten hold 0.45% to 0.6%. Sequenced material: blood, either unsorted or a sorted T cell fraction (not recorded which). This TCR was sampled from a male donor with ankylosing spondylitis.

CDR3 nucleotides: TGTGCCAGCAGTTTAGGGTCAGGGGGCAGTCAGCCCCAGCATTTT. Translation: CASSLGSGGSQPQHF. The chain employs TRBV12-3 or TRBV12-4 and TRBJ1-5; 8 nucleotides align to TRBD1. CDR3 length: 15 residues. J was trimmed by 6 bases and V by 1 base; bases with no gene match: 5.